A single count supports the clone carrying this TCR beta chain. The sample is drawn from a study of blood T cell repertoires in COVID-19. The wider study: PBMCs, B-cell-depleted T cells, or T cells were the source of the cDNA or gDNA that made up the material.

Assignments of participants to cohorts depended upon their own reported clinical history. Two consecutive negative NP/OP PCR tests, clearance, or resolved symptoms defined Cohort 3 recovery. Original data processing: Reference gene primer amplification gave nucleated cell count estimates. Sequenced by immunoSEQ multiplex PCR; TCRdb stores in-frame clones only, minus some. V and J calls and clone size are as listed in that table; D and trimming were resolved from the DNA. The data show fewer than 400,000 clones, around 90% seen once. The receptor comes from a man aged 25 to 40 who had recovered from COVID-19. Sequencing used PBMCs or T cells enriched from blood (not recorded which).

CDR3 in amino acids: CASSPLGTGGGTDTQYF. The CDR3 DNA reads TGTGCCAGCAGCCCGCTTGGGACAGGTGGGGGCACAGATACGCAGTATTTT. The rearrangement uses TRBV27 and TRBJ2-3, with 8 bases matching TRBD1. Germline V lookup: CDR1 MNHEY, CDR2 SMNVEV (reference sequence). The CDR3 sequence is 17 residues long. The V and J ends lost 6 bases and 1 base, in that order; junction bases with no gene match: 12.